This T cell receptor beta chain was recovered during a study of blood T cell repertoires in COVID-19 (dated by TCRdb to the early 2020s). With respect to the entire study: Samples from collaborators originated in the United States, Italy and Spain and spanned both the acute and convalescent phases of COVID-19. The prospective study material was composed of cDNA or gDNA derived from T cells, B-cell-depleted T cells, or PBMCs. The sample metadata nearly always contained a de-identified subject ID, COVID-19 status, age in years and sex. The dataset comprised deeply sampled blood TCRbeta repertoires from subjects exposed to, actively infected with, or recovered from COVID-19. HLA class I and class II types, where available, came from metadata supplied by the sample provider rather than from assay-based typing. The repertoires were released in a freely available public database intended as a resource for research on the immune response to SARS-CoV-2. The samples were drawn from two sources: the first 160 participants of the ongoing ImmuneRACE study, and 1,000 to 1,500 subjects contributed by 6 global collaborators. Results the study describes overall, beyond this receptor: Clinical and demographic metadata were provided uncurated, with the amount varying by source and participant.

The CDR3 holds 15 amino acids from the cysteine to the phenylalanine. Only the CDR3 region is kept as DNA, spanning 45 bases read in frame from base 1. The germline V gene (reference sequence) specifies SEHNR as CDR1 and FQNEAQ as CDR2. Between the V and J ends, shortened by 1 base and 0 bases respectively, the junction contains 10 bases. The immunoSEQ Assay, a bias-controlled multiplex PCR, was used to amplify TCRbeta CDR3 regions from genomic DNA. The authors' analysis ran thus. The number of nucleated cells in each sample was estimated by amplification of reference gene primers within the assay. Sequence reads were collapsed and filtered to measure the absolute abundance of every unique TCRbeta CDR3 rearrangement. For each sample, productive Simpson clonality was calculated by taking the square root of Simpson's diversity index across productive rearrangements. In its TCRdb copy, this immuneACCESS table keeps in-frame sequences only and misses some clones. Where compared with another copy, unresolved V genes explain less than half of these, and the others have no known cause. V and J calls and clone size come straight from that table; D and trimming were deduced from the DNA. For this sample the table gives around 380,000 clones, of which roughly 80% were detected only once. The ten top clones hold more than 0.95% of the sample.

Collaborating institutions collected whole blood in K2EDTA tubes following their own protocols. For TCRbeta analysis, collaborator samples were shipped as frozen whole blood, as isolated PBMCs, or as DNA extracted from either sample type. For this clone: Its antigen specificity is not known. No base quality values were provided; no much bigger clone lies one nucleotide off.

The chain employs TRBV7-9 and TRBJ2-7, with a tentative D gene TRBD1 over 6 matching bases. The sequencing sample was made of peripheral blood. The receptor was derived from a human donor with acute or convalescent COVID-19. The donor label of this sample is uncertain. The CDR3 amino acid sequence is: CASSLGTESSYEQYF. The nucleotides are TGTGCCAGCAGCTTAGGGACAGAAAGCTCCTACGAGCAGTACTTC.